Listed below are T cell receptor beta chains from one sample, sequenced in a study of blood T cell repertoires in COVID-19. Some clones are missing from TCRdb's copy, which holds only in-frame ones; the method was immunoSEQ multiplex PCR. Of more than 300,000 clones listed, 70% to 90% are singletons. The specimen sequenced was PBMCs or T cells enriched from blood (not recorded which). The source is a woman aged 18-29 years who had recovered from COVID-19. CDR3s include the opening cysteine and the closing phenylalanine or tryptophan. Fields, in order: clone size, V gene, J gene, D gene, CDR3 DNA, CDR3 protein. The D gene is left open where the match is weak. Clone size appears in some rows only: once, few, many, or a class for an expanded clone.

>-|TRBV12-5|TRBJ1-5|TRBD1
TGTGCTAGTGGTTTGGTACTTGGACAGGGTTTGAATCAGCCCCAGCATTTT
CASGLVLGQGLNQPQHF
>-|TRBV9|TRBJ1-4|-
TGTGCCAGCAGCGGGACATTAGGGTCAGAAAAACTGTTTTTT
CASSGTLGSEKLFF
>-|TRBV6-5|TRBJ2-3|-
TGTGCCAGCAGTTCCTGGCAGGGCGGCACAGATACGCAGTATTTT
CASSSWQGGTDTQYF
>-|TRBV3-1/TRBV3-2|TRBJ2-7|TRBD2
TGTGCCAGCAGCCCCGGGGGGGCCTACGAGCAGTACTTC
CASSPGGAYEQYF
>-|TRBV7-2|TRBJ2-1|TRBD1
TGTGCCAGCTCCGTTTGGCAGGGGGCAAATGAGCAGTTCTTC
CASSVWQGANEQFF
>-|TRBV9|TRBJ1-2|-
TGTGCCAGCAGCGTAGTCGGGGAGCCAGTCTATGGCTACACCTTC
CASSVVGEPVYGYTF
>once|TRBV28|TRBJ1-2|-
TGTGCCAGCAGTTTAGAGCGCTATGGCTACACCTTC
CASSLERYGYTF
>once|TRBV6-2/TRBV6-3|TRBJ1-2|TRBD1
TGTGCCAGCAGCCGTCCCGGGACAGGGACTTATAACTATGGCTACACCTTC
CASSRPGTGTYNYGYTF
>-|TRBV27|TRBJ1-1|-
TGTGCCAGCAGTCCCTTAATAGTACAACAGTGGACTGAAGCTTTCTTT
CASSPLIVQQWTEAFF
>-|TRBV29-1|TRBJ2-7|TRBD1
TGCAGCGTTCGAGGGGGCGAATCCTACGAGCAGTACTTC
CSVRGGESYEQYF
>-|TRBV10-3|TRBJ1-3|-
TGTGCCATCAGGGCCGAGGACACCATATATTTT
CAIRAEDTIYF
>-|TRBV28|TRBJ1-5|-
TGTGCCAGCAGTTTAGGGGCGAGAGCGCCCTATAGCAATCAGCCCCAGCATTTT
CASSLGARAPYSNQPQHF
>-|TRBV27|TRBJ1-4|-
TGTGCCAGCAGTTGGGGAGACAGGACTCGTGAAAAACTGTTTTTT
CASSWGDRTREKLFF
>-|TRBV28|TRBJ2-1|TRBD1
TGTGCCAGCTTACAGGGGTCGCCCCCCTACAATGAGCAGTTCTTC
CASLQGSPPYNEQFF
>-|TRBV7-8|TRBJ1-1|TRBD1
TGTGCCAGCAGCCCAGGGGGACGGTTACATACTGAAGCTTTCTTT
CASSPGGRLHTEAFF
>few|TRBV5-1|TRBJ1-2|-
TGCGCCAGCGGGCTTAAGGCATCCGGTGGCTACACCTTC
CASGLKASGGYTF
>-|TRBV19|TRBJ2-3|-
TGTGCCAGTAGTCCTCGTCCCTCTAGCACAGATACGCAGTATTTT
CASSPRPSSTDTQYF
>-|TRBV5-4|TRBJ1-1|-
TGTGCCAGCAGCTTGGAGCATGGACAGCTGAACACTGAAGCTTTCTTT
CASSLEHGQLNTEAFF
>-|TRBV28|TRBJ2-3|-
TGTGCCAGCAGTGCCCAAGTTGCGGGGTTCACAGATACGCAGTATTTT
CASSAQVAGFTDTQYF
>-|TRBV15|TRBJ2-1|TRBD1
TGTGCCACCAGCTCACGTGGACAGGGAACCTACAATGAGCAGTTCTTC
CATSSRGQGTYNEQFF
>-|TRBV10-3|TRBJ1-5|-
TGTGCCATCCGGGAGGGCAATCAGCCCCAGCATTTT
CAIREGNQPQHF
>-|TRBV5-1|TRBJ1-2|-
TGCGCCAGCAGCCTTTACAGGGAAGGTCACTATGGCTACACCTTC
CASSLYREGHYGYTF
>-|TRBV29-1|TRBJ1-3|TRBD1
TGCAGCGTTGAAGGAATCGACGACAGGGTCGGGGGAAACACCATATATTTT
CSVEGIDDRVGGNTIYF
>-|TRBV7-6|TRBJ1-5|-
TGTGCCAGCAGCTTAGATTCGGGGGGCTATCAGCCCCAGCATTTT
CASSLDSGGYQPQHF
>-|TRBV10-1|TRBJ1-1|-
TGCGCCAGCAGTGAATCATCACTCAACACTGAAGCTTTCTTT
CASSESSLNTEAFF
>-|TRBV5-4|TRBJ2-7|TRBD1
TGTGCCAGCAGCTACAGGGGCCGGGACGAGCAGTACTTC
CASSYRGRDEQYF
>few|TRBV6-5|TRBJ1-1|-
TGTGCCAGCAGTTCCCAGGGCTGGAGCACTGAAGCTTTCTTT
CASSSQGWSTEAFF
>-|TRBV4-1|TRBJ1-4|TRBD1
TGCGCCAGCAGCCAGCCTTGGACAGGTGAAAAACTGTTTTTT
CASSQPWTGEKLFF
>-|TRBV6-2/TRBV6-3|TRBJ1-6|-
TGTGCCAGCAGCCGCAGGCGTAGCTCCTATAATTCACCCCTCCACTTT
CASSRRRSSYNSPLHF
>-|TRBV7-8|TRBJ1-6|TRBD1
TGTGCCAGCAGCTTAGCTAGGACAGGAAACAATTCACCCCTCCACTTT
CASSLARTGNNSPLHF
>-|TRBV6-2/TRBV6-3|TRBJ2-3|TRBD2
TGTGCCAGCAGTTCGATAGCGGGGGTGGGCGATACGCAGTATTTT
CASSSIAGVGDTQYF
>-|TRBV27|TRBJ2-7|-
TGTGCCAGTGGAGGGGTTTCCTACGAGCAGTACTTC
CASGGVSYEQYF
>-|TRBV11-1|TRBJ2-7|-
TGTGCCAGCAGCTTAGATCGCGGATACTCCTACGAGCAGTACTTC
CASSLDRGYSYEQYF
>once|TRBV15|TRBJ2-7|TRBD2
TGTGCCACCAGCAAAGGACTAGCGGGGTCCTACGAGCAGTACTTC
CATSKGLAGSYEQYF
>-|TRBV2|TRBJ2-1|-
TGTGCCAGCCTGGCGACAAATGACAATGAGCAGTTCTTC
CASLATNDNEQFF
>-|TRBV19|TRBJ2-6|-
TGTGCCAGTAGTATTGGCAGCTCTGGGGCCAACGTCCTGACTTTC
CASSIGSSGANVLTF
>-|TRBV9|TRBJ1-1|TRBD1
TGTGCCAGCAGCGTTGAGGGCCAGGGGGCCGCTGAAGCTTTCTTT
CASSVEGQGAAEAFF
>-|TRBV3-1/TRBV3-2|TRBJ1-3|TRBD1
TGTGCCAGCAGCCCGCGTTTGAGTGGACAGGGCTCTGGAAACACCATATATTTT
CASSPRLSGQGSGNTIYF
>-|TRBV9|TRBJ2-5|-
TGTGCCAGCCAGGGGATGGGGGAGACCCAGTACTTC
CASQGMGETQYF
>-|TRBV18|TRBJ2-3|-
TGTGCCAGCTCACCCCTCGATACGCAGTATTTT
CASSPLDTQYF
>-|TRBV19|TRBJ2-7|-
TGTGCCAGCTCCCCGGAGGACTCCTACGAGCAGTACTTC
CASSPEDSYEQYF
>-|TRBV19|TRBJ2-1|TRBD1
TGTGCCAGTAGTATAGGAGGAGGACAGGATATGTTCTTC
CASSIGGGQDMFF
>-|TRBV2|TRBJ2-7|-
TGTGCCAGCAGGGGTAGTGGCTCCCCGGGGGAGCAGTACTTC
CASRGSGSPGEQYF
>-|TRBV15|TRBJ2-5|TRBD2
TGTGCCACCAGCAGGCCGGGACTAGGGTCTTGGGAGACCCAGTACTTC
CATSRPGLGSWETQYF
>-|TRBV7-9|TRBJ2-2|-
TGTGCCAGCAGCTTATGGAGTCCTCGGCGGACCGGGGAGCTGTTTTTT
CASSLWSPRRTGELFF
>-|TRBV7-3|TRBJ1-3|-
TGTGCCAGCACGGTCCGGGGAGCCGGGAACACCATATATTTT
CASTVRGAGNTIYF
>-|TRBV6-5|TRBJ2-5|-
TGTGCCAGCAGTTACTACGGGGTTCGAGAGACCCAGTACTTC
CASSYYGVRETQYF
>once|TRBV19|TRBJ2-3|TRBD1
TGTGCCAGTAGACAGGGGAATTCAGATACGCAGTATTTT
CASRQGNSDTQYF
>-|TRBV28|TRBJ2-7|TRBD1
TGTGCCAGCAGTTTATGGCCCCTCGGGACAGCCTACGAGCAGTACTTC
CASSLWPLGTAYEQYF
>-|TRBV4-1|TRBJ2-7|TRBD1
TGCGCCAGCAGCCAAGCCGGGACAGGGGACTACTCTTCTTCCTACGAGCAGTACTTC
CASSQAGTGDYSSSYEQYF
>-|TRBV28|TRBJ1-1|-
TGTGCCAGCGCCCCGTGGGCGGGGACGATGAACACTGAAGCTTTCTTT
CASAPWAGTMNTEAFF